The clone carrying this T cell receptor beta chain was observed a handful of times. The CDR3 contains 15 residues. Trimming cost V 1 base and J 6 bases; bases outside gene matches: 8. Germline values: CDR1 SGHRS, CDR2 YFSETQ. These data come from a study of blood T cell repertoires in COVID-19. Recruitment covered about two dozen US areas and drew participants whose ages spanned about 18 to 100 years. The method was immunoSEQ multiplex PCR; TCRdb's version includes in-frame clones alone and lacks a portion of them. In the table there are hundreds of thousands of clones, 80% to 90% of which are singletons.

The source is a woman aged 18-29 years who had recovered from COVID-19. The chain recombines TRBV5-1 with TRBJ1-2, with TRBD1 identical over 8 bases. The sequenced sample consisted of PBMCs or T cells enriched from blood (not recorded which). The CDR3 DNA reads TGCGCCAGCAGCTTGCCTGGACAGGGTGGTAATGGCTACACCTTC. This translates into CASSLPGQGGNGYTF.